This paragraph covers one TCR beta chain sequence. The germline CDR1 and CDR2 sequences are MNHEY and SVGAGI. The CDR3 sequence is 13 residues long. Trimming removed 2 bases at V and 3 bases at J, with 4 bases between. The PCR contained 60 Vbeta and 13 Jbeta primers. Produced via immunoSEQ multiplex PCR; TCRdb's table is partial and in-frame only. Its table records 60,000 or so clones. The data derive from a study of cytomegalovirus exposure and HLA in healthy donors. The V call is TRBV6-5, the J call TRBJ2-2; D is ambiguous. The sequence came from a woman in her late teens or twenties in good health and CMV-seronegative. The source material was PBMCs. CDR3 in DNA: TGTGCCAGCAGTTACACGGACACCGGGGAGCTGTTTTTT. This translates into CASSYTDTGELFF.